Listed below are T cell receptor beta chains from one sample, sequenced in a study of CD8 T cells in ankylosing spondylitis. TCRdb re-analysed the 5' RACE reads in MiXCR, keeping a single row per CDR3 protein. The data show approximately 220,000 distinct CDR3 sequences, 10% to 13% seen once. The sample consisted of blood, either unsorted or a sorted T cell fraction (not recorded which). These receptors originate from a male donor with ankylosing spondylitis or in good health (not recorded which). Both conserved end residues are part of each CDR3. The D gene is left open where the match is weak. Where a row states a size, it is once, few, many or the class of an expanded clone; other rows omit it.

j_call cdr3_length d_call v_call clone_size cdr3_aa cdr3_nt
TRBJ2-1 15 TRBD2 TRBV28 NA CASNPGTTSYNEQFF TGTGCCAGCAACCCCGGGACTACTTCCTACAATGAGCAGTTCTTC
TRBJ2-3 15 NA TRBV12-3/TRBV12-4 many CASSFRRGLTDTQYF TGTGCCAGCAGTTTCAGGCGGGGCCTCACAGATACGCAGTATTTT
TRBJ2-5 20 TRBD2 TRBV20-1 many CSARAYYQGAGGNPQETQYF TGCAGTGCTAGAGCGTATTATCAGGGAGCGGGGGGCAACCCACAAGAGACCCAGTACTTC
TRBJ2-2 15 NA TRBV5-6 many CASSLWGQNTGELFF TGTGCCAGCAGCTTGTGGGGTCAGAACACCGGGGAGCTGTTTTTT
TRBJ2-5 12 NA TRBV20-1 many CSACPGQETQYF TGCAGTGCATGCCCAGGTCAAGAGACCCAGTACTTC
TRBJ1-1 17 TRBD1 TRBV12-5 many CASGLPDRVFLNTEAFF TGTGCTAGTGGTTTACCGGACAGGGTTTTTTTGAACACTGAAGCTTTCTTT
TRBJ1-1 14 TRBD1 TRBV6-5 many CASSYPGGNTEAFF TGTGCCAGCAGTTACCCAGGGGGGAACACTGAAGCTTTCTTT
TRBJ2-6 13 NA TRBV2 NA CASIGGWANVLTF TGTGCCAGCATCGGTGGCTGGGCCAACGTCCTGACTTTC
TRBJ1-5 13 NA TRBV3-1 many CASSPTPGQPQHF TGTGCCAGCAGCCCGACCCCGGGTCAGCCCCAGCATTTT
TRBJ2-1 14 TRBD1 TRBV5-1 many CASSEDRGHNEQFF TGCGCCAGCAGCGAGGACAGGGGCCACAATGAGCAGTTCTTC
TRBJ1-5 14 TRBD1 TRBV10-3 few CAISLGQSNQPQHF TGTGCCATCAGCTTGGGACAGAGCAATCAGCCCCAGCATTTT
TRBJ2-3 14 NA TRBV7-7 many CASSSRVNTDTQYF TGTGCTAGCAGCTCCAGGGTGAACACAGATACGCAGTATTTT
TRBJ1-5 16 NA TRBV15 NA CATSRGDGYSNQPQHF TGTGCCACCAGCAGAGGGGACGGTTATAGCAATCAGCCCCAGCATTTT
TRBJ2-1 15 NA TRBV12-3/TRBV12-4 few CASSLRGLGYNEQFF TGTGCCAGCAGTTTACGCGGGCTGGGCTACAATGAGCAGTTCTTC
TRBJ2-2 15 NA TRBV5-1 many CASSLPQGNTGELFF TGCGCCAGCAGCCTCCCACAGGGGAACACCGGGGAGCTGTTTTTT
TRBJ1-4 11 NA TRBV12-3/TRBV12-4 NA CASSNLEKLFF TGTGCCAGCAGCAACCTAGAAAAACTGTTTTTT
TRBJ2-7 15 TRBD2 TRBV7-2 many CASSLLAGASYEQYF TGTGCCAGCAGCTTACTAGCGGGGGCTTCCTACGAGCAGTACTTC
TRBJ1-1 15 NA TRBV10-3 many CAISESPDPNTEAFF TGTGCCATCAGTGAGTCGCCCGATCCGAACACTGAAGCTTTCTTT
TRBJ2-1 16 NA TRBV5-6 many CASSLATSLPLVEQFF TGTGCCAGCAGCTTGGCGACTAGTCTCCCGCTCGTTGAGCAGTTCTTC
TRBJ2-1 16 NA TRBV15 NA CATRRPRTLSYNEQFF TGTGCCACCAGAAGACCGCGGACGCTCTCCTACAATGAGCAGTTCTTC
TRBJ2-1 15 NA TRBV4-2 many CASSQVAANYNEQFF TGTGCCAGCAGCCAAGTTGCGGCGAACTACAATGAGCAGTTCTTC
TRBJ1-1 14 NA TRBV7-8 NA CASSTQVGGAGAFF TGTGCCAGCAGCACCCAGGTGGGGGGCGCTGGGGCTTTCTTT